This T cell receptor (beta chain) was recovered during a study of tumor-infiltrating lymphocytes in oesophageal squamous cell carcinoma. Germline lookup yields CDR1 SGHTA and CDR2 FQGNSA. The CDR3 runs to 15 residues. From the PCR reads, TCRdb called clonotypes with MiXCR, one entry per CDR3 protein. Counted here are about 15,000 distinct CDR3 sequences, about 50% occurring once; the ten biggest clones make up around 18%. The TCR sequence derives from a male donor with esophageal squamous cell carcinoma. The chain recombines TRBV7-2 with TRBJ2-3; TRBD2 matches 10 bases. The closer fit of TRBJ2-5 to the DNA end suggests the J call may be wrong. Sequenced: esophageal tumor tissue. The CDR3: CASSSKRGGGETQYF. The CDR3 DNA is TGTGCCAGCAGCTCCAAGCGGGGGGGCGGGGAGACCCAGTACTTC.